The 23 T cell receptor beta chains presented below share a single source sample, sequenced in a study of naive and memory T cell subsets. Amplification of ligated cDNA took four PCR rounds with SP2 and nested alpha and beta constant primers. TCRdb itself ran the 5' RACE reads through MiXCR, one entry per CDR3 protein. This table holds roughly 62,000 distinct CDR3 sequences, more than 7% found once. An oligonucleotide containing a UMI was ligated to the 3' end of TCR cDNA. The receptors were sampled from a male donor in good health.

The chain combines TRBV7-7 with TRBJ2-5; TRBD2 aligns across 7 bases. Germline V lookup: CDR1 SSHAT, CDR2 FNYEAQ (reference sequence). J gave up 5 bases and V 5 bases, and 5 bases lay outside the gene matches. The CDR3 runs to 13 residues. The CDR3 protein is CASSPTSVETQYF. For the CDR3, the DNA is TGTGCCAGCAGCCCCACTAGCGTGGAGACCCAGTACTTC.

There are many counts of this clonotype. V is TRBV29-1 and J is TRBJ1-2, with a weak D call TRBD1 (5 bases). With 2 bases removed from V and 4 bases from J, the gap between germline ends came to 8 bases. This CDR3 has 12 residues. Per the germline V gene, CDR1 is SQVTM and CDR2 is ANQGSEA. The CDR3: CSVERGIYGYTF. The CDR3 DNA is TGCAGCGTTGAACGGGGGATCTATGGCTACACCTTC.

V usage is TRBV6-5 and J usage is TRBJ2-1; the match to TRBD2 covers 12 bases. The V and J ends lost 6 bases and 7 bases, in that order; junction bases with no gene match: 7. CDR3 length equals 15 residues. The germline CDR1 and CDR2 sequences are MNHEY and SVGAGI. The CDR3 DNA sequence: TGTGCCAGCAGCCACACTAGCGGGGGGAGGAATGAGCAGTTCTTC. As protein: CASSHTSGGRNEQFF.

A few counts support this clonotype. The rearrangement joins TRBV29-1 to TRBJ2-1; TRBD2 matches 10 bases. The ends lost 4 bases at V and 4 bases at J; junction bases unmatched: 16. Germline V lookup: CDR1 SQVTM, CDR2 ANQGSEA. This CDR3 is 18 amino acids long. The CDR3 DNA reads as TGCAGCGTTGCGGGGGGACAGGCACTAGCGGGACTGTACAATGAGCAGTTCTTC. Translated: CSVAGGQALAGLYNEQFF.

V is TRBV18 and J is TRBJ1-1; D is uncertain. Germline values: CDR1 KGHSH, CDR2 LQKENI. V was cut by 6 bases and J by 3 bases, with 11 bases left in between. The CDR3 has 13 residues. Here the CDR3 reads CASSEAMDTEAFF. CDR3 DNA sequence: TGTGCCAGCTCTGAAGCTATGGACACTGAAGCTTTCTTT.

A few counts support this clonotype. CDR3 coding DNA: TGCAGTGCTAGGGGCGACTCTAATGAAAAACTGTTTTTT. Residues: CSARGDSNEKLFF. J is TRBJ1-4 and V is TRBV20-1; no clear D. This CDR3 is built from 13 residues. Trimming took off 3 bases at V and 3 bases at J, with 8 bases between the two ends. The germline CDR1 and CDR2 sequences are DFQATT and SNEGSKA (reference sequence).

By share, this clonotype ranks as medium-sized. The CDR3 nucleotides are TGCGCCAGCAGCCCCTGGACAGGGAGCAATCAGCCCCAGCATTTT. This sequence encodes CASSPWTGSNQPQHF. The J gene is TRBJ1-5, the V gene TRBV5-1; 8 bases are shared with TRBD1. From germline, CDR1 is SGHRS and CDR2 YFSETQ. The CDR3 loop spans 15 amino acids. Unmatched junction bases numbered 4, after V lost 4 bases and J lost 1 base. The whole variable domain, filled in from reference TRBV5-1 and TRBJ1-5, reads KAGVTQTPRYLIKTRGQQVTLSCSPISGHRSVSWYQQTPGQGLQFLFEYFSETQRNKGNFPGRFSGRQFSNSRSEMNVSTLELGDSALYLCASSPWTGSNQPQHFGDGTRLSIL.

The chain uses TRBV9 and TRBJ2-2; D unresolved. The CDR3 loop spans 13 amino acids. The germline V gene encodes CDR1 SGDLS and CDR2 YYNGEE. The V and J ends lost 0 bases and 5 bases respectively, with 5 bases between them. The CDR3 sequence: CASSVDRTGELFF. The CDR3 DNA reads TGTGCCAGCAGCGTAGATAGGACCGGGGAGCTGTTTTTT.

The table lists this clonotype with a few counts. In DNA form, the CDR3 reads TGTGCCAGCAGCTTAGTATCCGCAAACACTGAAGCTTTCTTT. Translated: CASSLVSANTEAFF. V is TRBV7-8 and J is TRBJ1-1, with no clear D. V dropped 1 base and J dropped 2 bases, with 8 bases sitting between them. Germline CDR1 and CDR2: SGHVS and FQNEAQ. The CDR3 spans 14 residues.

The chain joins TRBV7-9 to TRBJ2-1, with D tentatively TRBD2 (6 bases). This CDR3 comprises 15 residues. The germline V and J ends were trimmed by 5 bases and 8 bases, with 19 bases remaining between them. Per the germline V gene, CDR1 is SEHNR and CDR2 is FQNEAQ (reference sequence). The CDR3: CASSQTRDPVDEQFF. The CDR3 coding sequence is TGTGCCAGCAGCCAGACTAGGGACCCGGTCGATGAGCAGTTCTTC.

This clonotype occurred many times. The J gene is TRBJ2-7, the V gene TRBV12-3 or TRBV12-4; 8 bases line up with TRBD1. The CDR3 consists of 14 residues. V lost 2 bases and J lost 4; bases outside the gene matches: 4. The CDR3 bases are TGTGCCAGCAGTTTACAGGGGGCATCGTACGAGCAGTACTTC. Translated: CASSLQGASYEQYF.

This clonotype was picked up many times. The CDR3 DNA is TGCAGCGTTGTAGTGCTCGACAGCTCCTACGAGCAGTACTTC. Translated: CSVVVLDSSYEQYF. This sequence joins TRBV29-1 and TRBJ2-7; perhaps TRBD1 as D (5 bases). The V end lost 4 bases, the J end lost 0 bases, and 13 bases lay between the germline ends. CDR1 and CDR2 from the germline V gene are SQVTM and ANQGSEA. The CDR3 spans 14 residues.

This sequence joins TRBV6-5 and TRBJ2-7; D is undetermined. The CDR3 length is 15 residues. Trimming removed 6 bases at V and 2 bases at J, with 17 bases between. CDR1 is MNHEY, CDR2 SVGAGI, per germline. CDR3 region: CASSSLRNSPYEQYF. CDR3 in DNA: TGTGCCAGCAGCTCGCTAAGAAATTCGCCCTACGAGCAGTACTTC.

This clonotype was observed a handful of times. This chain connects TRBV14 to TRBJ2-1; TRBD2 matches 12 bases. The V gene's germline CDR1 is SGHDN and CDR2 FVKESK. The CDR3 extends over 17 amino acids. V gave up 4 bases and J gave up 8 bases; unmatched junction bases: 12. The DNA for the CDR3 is TGTGCCAGCAGCCTCAAACTAGCGGGAGGAACAAGGGATGAGCAGTTCTTC. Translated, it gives CASSLKLAGGTRDEQFF. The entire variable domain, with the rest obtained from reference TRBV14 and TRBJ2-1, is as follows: EAGVTQFPSHSVIEKGQTVTLRCDPISGHDNLYWYRRVMGKEIKFLLHFVKESKQDESGMPNNRFLAERTGGTYSTLKVQPAELEDSGVYFCASSLKLAGGTRDEQFFGPGTRLTVL.

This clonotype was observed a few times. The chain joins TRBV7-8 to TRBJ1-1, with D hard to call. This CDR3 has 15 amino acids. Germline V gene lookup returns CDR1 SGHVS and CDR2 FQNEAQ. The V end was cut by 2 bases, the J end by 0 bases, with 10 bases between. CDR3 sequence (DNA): TGTGCCAGCAGCTTACTCGGCAGTATGAACACTGAAGCTTTCTTT. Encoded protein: CASSLLGSMNTEAFF.

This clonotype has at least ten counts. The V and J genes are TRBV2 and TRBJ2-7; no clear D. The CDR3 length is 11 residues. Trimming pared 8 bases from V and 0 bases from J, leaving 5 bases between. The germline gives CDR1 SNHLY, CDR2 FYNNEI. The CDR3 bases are TGTGCCAGCGCGAGCTCCTACGAGCAGTACTTC. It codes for CASASSYEQYF. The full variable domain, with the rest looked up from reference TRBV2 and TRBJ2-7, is EPEVTQTPSHQVTQMGQEVILRCVPISNHLYFYWYRQILGQKVEFLVSFYNNEISEKSEIFDDQFSVERPDGSNFTLKIRSTKLEDSAMYFCASASSYEQYFGPGTRLTVT.

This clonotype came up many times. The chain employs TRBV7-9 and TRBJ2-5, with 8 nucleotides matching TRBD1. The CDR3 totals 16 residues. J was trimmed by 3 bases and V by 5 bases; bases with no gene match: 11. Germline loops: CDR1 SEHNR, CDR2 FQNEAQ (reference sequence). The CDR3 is CASSPRLMTGEETQYF. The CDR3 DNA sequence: TGTGCCAGCAGCCCACGCCTTATGACAGGGGAAGAGACCCAGTACTTC.

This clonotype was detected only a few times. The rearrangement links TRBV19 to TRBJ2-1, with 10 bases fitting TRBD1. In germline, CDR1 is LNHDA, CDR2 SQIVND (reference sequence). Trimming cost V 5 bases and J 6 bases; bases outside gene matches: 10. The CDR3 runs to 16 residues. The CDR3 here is CASSVFGTGAFNEQFF. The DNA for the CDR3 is TGTGCCAGTAGTGTATTCGGGACAGGGGCTTTCAATGAGCAGTTCTTC.

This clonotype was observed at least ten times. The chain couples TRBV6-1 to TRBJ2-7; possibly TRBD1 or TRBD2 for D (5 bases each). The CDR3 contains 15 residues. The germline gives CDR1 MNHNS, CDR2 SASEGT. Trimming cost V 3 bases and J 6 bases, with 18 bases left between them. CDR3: CASSEPGRRDGEQYF. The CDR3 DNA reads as TGTGCCAGCAGTGAGCCGGGTCGTAGGGACGGCGAGCAGTACTTC.

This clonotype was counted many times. In DNA form, the CDR3 reads TGTGCCAGCAGTTACACACAGGGGGCAACTGAAGCTTTCTTT. Translated: CASSYTQGATEAFF. The chain links TRBV6-5 to TRBJ1-1; 9 bases line up with TRBD1. Germline trimming cut 2 bases from V and 5 bases from J; bases unmatched to any gene: 3. Germline values: CDR1 MNHEY, CDR2 SVGAGI. The CDR3 length is 14 residues.

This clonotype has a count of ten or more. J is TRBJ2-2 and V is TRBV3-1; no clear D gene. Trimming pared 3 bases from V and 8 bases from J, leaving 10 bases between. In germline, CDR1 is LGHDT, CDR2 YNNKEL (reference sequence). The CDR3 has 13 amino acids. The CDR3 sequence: CASSQQRLGELFF. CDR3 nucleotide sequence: TGTGCCAGCAGCCAGCAACGGTTGGGGGAGCTGTTTTTT.

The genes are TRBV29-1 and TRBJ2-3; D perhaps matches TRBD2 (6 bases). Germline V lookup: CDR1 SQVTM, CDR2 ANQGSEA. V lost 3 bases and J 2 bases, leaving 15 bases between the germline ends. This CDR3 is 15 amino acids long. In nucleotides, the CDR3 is TGCAGCGTTGATTATTCTGGAGGGTACACAGATACGCAGTATTTT. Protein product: CSVDYSGGYTDTQYF.

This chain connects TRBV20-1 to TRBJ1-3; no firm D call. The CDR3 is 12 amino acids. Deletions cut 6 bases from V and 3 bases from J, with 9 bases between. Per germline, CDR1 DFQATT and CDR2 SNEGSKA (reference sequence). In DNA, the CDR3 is TGCAGTGCCCCTCATAATGGAAACACCATATATTTT. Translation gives CSAPHNGNTIYF.